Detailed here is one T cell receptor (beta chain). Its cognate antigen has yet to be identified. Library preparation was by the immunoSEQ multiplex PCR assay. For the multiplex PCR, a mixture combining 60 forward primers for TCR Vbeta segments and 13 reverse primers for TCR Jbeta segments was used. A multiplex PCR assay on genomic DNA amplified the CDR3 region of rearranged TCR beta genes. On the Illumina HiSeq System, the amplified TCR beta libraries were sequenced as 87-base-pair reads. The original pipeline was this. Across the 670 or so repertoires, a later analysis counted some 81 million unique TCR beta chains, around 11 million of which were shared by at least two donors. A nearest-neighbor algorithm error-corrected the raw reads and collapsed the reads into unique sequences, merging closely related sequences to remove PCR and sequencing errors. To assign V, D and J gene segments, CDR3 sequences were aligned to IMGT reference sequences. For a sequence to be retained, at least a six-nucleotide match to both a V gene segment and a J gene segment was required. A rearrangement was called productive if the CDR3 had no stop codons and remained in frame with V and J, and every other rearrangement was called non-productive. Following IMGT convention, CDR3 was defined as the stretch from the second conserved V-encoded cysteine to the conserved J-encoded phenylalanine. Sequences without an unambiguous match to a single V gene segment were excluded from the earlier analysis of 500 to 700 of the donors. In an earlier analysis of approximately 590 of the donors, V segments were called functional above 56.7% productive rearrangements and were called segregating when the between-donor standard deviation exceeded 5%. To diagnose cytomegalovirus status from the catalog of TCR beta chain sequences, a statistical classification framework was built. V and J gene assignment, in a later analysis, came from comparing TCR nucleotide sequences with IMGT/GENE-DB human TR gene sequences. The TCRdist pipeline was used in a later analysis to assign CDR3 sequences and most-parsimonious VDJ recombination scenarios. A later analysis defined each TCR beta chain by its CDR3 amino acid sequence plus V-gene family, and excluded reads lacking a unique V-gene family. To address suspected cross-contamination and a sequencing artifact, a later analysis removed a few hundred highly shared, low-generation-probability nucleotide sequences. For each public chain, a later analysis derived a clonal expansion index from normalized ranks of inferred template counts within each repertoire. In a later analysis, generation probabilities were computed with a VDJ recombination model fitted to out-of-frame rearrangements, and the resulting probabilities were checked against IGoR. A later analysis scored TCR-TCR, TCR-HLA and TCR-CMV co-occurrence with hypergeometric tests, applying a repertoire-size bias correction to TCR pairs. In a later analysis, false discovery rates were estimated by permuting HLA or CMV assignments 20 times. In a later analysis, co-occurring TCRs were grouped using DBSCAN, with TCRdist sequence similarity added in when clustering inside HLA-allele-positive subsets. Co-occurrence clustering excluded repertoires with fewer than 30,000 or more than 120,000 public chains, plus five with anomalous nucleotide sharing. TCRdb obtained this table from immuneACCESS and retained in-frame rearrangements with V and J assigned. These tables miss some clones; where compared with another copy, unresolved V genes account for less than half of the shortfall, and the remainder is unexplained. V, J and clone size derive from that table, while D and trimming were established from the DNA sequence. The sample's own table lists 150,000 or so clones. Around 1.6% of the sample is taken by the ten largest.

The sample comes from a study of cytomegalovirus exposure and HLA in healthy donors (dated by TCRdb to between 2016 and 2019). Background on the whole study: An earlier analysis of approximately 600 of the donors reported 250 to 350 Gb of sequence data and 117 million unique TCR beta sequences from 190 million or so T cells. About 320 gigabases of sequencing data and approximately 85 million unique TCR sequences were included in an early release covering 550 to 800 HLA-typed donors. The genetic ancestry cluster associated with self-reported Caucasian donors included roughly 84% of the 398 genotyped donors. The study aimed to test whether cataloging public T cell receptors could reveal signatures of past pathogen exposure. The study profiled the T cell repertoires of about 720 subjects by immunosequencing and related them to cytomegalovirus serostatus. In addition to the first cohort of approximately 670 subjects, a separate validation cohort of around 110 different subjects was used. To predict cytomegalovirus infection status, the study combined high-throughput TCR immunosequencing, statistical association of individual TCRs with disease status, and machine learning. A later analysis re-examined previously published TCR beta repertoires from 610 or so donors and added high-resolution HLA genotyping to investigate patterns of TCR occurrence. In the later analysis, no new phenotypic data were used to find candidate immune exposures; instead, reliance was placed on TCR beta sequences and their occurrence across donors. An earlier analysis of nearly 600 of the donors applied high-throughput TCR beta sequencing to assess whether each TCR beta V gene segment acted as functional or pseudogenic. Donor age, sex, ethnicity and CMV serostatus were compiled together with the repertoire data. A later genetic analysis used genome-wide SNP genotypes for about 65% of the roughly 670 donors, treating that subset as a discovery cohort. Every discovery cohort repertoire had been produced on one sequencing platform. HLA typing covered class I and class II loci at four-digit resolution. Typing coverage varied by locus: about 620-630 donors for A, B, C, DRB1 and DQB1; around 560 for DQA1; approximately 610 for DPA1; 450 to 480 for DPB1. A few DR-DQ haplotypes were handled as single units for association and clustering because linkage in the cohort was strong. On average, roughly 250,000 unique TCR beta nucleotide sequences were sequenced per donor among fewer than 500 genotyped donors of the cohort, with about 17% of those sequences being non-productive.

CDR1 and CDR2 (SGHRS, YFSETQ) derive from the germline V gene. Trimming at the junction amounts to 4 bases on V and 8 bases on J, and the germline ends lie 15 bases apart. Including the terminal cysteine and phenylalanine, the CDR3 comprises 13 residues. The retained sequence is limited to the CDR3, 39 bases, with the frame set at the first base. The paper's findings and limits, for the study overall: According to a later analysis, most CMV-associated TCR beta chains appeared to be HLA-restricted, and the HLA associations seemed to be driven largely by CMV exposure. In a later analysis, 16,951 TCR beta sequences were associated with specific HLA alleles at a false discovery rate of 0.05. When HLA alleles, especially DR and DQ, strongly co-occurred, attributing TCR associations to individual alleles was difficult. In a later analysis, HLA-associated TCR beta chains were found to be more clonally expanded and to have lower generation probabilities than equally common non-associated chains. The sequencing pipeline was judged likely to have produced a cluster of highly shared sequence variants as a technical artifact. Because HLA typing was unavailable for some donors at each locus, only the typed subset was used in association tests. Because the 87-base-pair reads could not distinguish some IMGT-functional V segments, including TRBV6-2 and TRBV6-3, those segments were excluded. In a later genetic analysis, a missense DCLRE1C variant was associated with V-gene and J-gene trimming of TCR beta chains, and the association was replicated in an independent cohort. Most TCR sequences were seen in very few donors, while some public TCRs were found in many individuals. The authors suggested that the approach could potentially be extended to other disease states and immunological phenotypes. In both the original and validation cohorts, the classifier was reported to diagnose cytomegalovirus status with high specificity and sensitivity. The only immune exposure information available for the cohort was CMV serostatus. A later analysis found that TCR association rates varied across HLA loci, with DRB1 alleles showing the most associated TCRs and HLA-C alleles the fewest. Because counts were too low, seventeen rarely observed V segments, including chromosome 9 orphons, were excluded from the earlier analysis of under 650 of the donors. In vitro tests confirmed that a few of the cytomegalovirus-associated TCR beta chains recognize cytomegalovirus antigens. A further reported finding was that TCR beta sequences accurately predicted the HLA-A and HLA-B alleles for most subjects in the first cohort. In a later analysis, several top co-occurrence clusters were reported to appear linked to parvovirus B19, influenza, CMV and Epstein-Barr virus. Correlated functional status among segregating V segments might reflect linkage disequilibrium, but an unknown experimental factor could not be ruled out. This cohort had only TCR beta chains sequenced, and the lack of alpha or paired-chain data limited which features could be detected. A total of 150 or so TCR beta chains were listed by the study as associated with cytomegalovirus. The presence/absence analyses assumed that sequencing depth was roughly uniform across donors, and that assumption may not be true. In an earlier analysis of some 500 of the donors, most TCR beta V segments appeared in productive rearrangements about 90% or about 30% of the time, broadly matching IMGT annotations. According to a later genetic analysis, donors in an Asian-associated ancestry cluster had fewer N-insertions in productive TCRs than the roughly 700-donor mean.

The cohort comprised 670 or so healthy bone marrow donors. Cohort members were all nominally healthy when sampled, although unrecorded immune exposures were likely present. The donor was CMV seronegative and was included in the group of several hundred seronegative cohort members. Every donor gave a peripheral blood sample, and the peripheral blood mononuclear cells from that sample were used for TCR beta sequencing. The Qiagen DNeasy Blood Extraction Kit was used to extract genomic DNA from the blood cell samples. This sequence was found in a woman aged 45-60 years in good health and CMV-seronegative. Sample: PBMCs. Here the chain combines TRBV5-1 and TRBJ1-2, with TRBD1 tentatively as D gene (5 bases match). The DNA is TGCGCCAGCAGCCCCCTTCCAGGGCGGGGCTACACCTTC. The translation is CASSPLPGRGYTF.